The 28 T cell receptor beta chains below come from one sample, sequenced in a study of blood T cells in healthy people across ages. Then a second PCR, running roughly 6 to 12 cycles, was carried out with a sample-barcoded 5' primer and a J-beta primer mix. TCRdb ran MiXCR on the 5' RACE reads and lists one entry per CDR3 protein. The sample records about 800,000 distinct CDR3 sequences, roughly 25% being singletons. These data were likewise used in another study, on T cells of mothers and their children.

The sequenced material came from blood. The receptors were gathered from a boy younger than 18 in good health.

The rearrangement links TRBV18 to TRBJ1-2; 9 bases agree with TRBD1. J gave up 2 bases and V 3 bases, and 7 bases lay outside the gene matches. Per the germline V gene, CDR1 is KGHSH and CDR2 is LQKENI. The CDR3 runs to 16 residues. The CDR3 sequence: CASSPGQGYLNYGYTF. The CDR3 bases are TGTGCCAGCTCACCGGGACAGGGCTACCTAAACTATGGCTACACCTTC.

The chain carries TRBV5-8 and TRBJ2-7; 10 positions match TRBD1. With 0 bases clipped from V and 3 bases from J, the junction kept 3 bases outside the gene matches. Germline V gives CDR1 SGHTS, CDR2 YDEGEE. The CDR3 is 15 amino acids. CDR3 in amino acids: CASSLVGTGDYEQYF. In DNA form, the CDR3 reads TGTGCCAGCAGCTTGGTCGGGACAGGGGACTACGAGCAGTACTTC.

CDR3 nucleotide sequence: TGCAGTGCTAGTAGTGCGAGACACCACCAAGGGACAGATACGCAGTATTTT. Translating it yields CSASSARHHQGTDTQYF. V and J are TRBV20-1 and TRBJ2-3; D uncertain. This CDR3 has 17 residues. Per the germline V gene, CDR1 is DFQATT and CDR2 is SNEGSKA (reference sequence). Between the trimmed V and J ends, which lost 3 bases and 3 bases, there was a span of 22 bases.

This chain connects TRBV4-2 to TRBJ2-7; D may be TRBD1 or TRBD2 (6 bases each). This CDR3 is built from 16 residues. Germline loops: CDR1 LGHNA, CDR2 YNFKEQ. Between the trimmed V and J ends, which lost 0 bases and 4 bases, there was a span of 16 bases. CDR3 sequence: CASSQDLGGASYEQYF. CDR3 in DNA: TGTGCCAGCAGCCAAGATCTGGGGGGCGCTTCGTACGAGCAGTACTTC.

This clonotype has a count of ten or more. The rearrangement links TRBV4-2 to TRBJ2-7; perhaps TRBD2 as D (7 bases). CDR3 length: 15 amino acids. Germline loops: CDR1 LGHNA, CDR2 YNFKEQ. Trimming took off 0 bases at V and 3 bases at J, with 12 bases between the two ends. CDR3: CASSQEGGQIYEQYF. The CDR3 DNA reads as TGTGCCAGCAGCCAAGAGGGGGGGCAAATCTACGAGCAGTACTTC.

The genes are TRBV2 and TRBJ2-1; 7 positions match TRBD1. V trimming: 6 bases; J trimming: 4 bases; junction bases outside the gene matches: 9. CDR1 SNHLY and CDR2 FYNNEI come from the germline V gene. The CDR3 consists of 15 residues. The CDR3 DNA reads TGTGCCAGCAGCCTACAGGGGTTTGGATACAATGAGCAGTTCTTC. This gives the protein CASSLQGFGYNEQFF.

This sequence joins TRBV27 and TRBJ1-1; maybe TRBD1 (6 bases). V was pared by 5 bases and J by 6 bases, with 16 bases between. Germline values: CDR1 MNHEY, CDR2 SMNVEV (reference sequence). The CDR3 contains 14 residues. The CDR3 loop is CASSQAGAGAEAFF. The CDR3, as DNA: TGTGCCAGCAGTCAAGCAGGGGCAGGAGCTGAAGCTTTCTTT.

V gene TRBV28 combines with J gene TRBJ2-5; 7 bases match TRBD2. Matching the DNA end better, TRBJ2-7 makes the J call doubtful. Germline V gene data show CDR1 as MDHEN and CDR2 as SYDVKM. The CDR3 extends over 14 amino acids. The CDR3 sequence: CASSSLAELYEQYF. The DNA of the CDR3 is TGTGCCAGCAGTTCCCTAGCGGAACTCTACGAGCAGTACTTC.

This chain connects TRBV28 to TRBJ2-5; 14 nucleotides agree with TRBD2. In germline, CDR1 is MDHEN, CDR2 SYDVKM. V gave up 5 bases and J gave up 13 bases; unmatched junction bases: 12. The CDR3 covers 15 residues. The CDR3, as DNA: TGTGCCAGCAGTCGGGGGACTAGCGGGGGACTTACCTCGTACTTC. As protein: CASSRGTSGGLTSYF.

This chain joins TRBV5-1 and TRBJ1-2; no definite D call. The germline V gene encodes CDR1 SGHRS and CDR2 YFSETQ. Trimming pared 0 bases from V and 6 bases from J, leaving 12 bases between. The CDR3 sequence is 14 residues long. The CDR3 DNA reads TGCGCCAGCAGCTTGGGATGGGCAGGCAATGGCTACACCTTC. Translating it yields CASSLGWAGNGYTF.

In its sample, this clonotype was seen a few times. The V call is TRBV5-6, the J call TRBJ2-2, with TRBD2 matching 10 bases. J lost 4 bases, V lost 4 bases, and 7 bases had no gene match. This CDR3 contains 16 residues. Germline-derived CDR1 and CDR2 are SGHDT and YYEEEE. CDR3 sequence (DNA): TGTGCCAGCAGCCTCCTAGCGGGAGCACGCACCGGGGAGCTGTTTTTT. Translation gives CASSLLAGARTGELFF.

This clonotype was detected only a few times. This chain links TRBV29-1 with TRBJ2-5, with a tentative D call TRBD1 (5 bases). With 7 bases removed from V and 1 base from J, the gap between germline ends came to 13 bases. Germline V lookup: CDR1 SQVTM, CDR2 ANQGSEA. The CDR3 has 13 residues. The CDR3 coding sequence is TGCAGCGCGACGACCCAGGGCCAAGAGACCCAGTACTTC. This codes for CSATTQGQETQYF.

This clonotype has only a few counts. The chain employs TRBV5-6 and TRBJ1-6, with D uncertain. V lost 0 bases and J lost 7, with 8 bases in between. There are 14 residues in the CDR3. The germline V gene has CDR1 SGHDT and CDR2 YYEEEE. CDR3 nucleotide sequence: TGTGCCAGCAGCTTGGACCGGGCCAATTCACCCCTCCACTTT. Its translation is CASSLDRANSPLHF.

This rearrangement joins TRBV12-3 or TRBV12-4 to TRBJ1-6; the match to TRBD1 covers 8 bases. There are 14 residues in the CDR3. V lost 6 bases and J lost 10; bases outside the gene matches: 8. In DNA, the CDR3 is TGTGCCAGCAGATCGACAGGGGTGAGGTCACCCCTCCACTTT. Translating gives CASRSTGVRSPLHF.

J is TRBJ2-7 and V is TRBV20-1; possibly TRBD1 for D (6 bases). Germline V lookup: CDR1 DFQATT, CDR2 SNEGSKA (reference sequence). This CDR3 spans 13 amino acids. Trimming cost V 3 bases and J 1 base, with 10 bases left between them. As DNA, the CDR3 is TGCAGTGCTAGGGGGACAAAATCCTACGAGCAGTACTTC. Translation gives CSARGTKSYEQYF.

This chain links TRBV4-1 with TRBJ2-7, with D tentatively TRBD2 (5 bases). V was pared by 0 bases and J by 6 bases, with 18 bases between. The CDR3 is 16 residues long. Per the germline V gene, CDR1 is MGHRA and CDR2 is YSYEKL. CDR3 sequence reads: CASSQELGLRLPEQYF. The CDR3 DNA is TGCGCCAGCAGCCAAGAGCTCGGACTCCGACTTCCCGAGCAGTACTTC.

This rearrangement joins TRBV4-3 to TRBJ2-3, with 10 bases lining up with TRBD2. This CDR3 region has 15 residues. Germline V gene sequence: CDR1 LGHNA, CDR2 YSLEER. Trimming took 0 bases from V and 4 from J; bases not matched to a gene: 1. CDR3 in amino acids: CASSQESGRADTQYF. The CDR3 nucleotides are TGCGCCAGCAGCCAAGAGAGCGGGAGGGCAGATACGCAGTATTTT.

The genes are TRBV20-1 and TRBJ1-2, with 10 bases matching TRBD1. The J segment lost 5 bases and the V segment lost 0 bases, leaving 12 bases of the junction unmatched. The V gene's germline CDR1 is DFQATT and CDR2 SNEGSKA (reference sequence). The CDR3 sequence is 17 residues long. The DNA of the CDR3 is TGCAGTGCTAGAGACTTCATCGGGACAGGGGAACGATATGGCTACACCTTC. Its translation is CSARDFIGTGERYGYTF.

V usage is TRBV6-4 and J usage is TRBJ1-5, with unresolved D. The V end was cut by 6 bases, the J end by 4 bases, with 22 bases between. CDR1 and CDR2 from the germline V gene are MRHNA and SNTAGT. The length of the CDR3 is 17 residues. CDR3 residues: CASSDMMRSIGNQPQHF. The CDR3 DNA reads as TGTGCCAGCAGCGACATGATGAGGTCGATTGGGAATCAGCCCCAGCATTTT.

This clonotype was observed a handful of times. The chain has TRBV29-1 and TRBJ2-5; TRBD1 matches at 9 bases. Gene TRBJ2-7 matches the end of the DNA better, so the J call may be wrong. The germline gives CDR1 SQVTM, CDR2 ANQGSEA. The CDR3 covers 14 residues. The CDR3 sequence: CSVAGDRVTYEQYF. CDR3 sequence (DNA): TGCAGCGTTGCTGGGGACAGGGTAACCTACGAGCAGTACTTC.

The V and J genes are TRBV19 and TRBJ1-2; 9 bases agree with TRBD1. The J segment lost 2 bases and the V segment lost 5 bases, leaving 6 bases of the junction unmatched. Germline values: CDR1 LNHDA, CDR2 SQIVND (reference sequence). The CDR3 length is 15 residues. CDR3 nucleotides: TGTGCCAGTAGTCCCGACGGACAGGGGAACTATGGCTACACCTTC. Amino acid sequence: CASSPDGQGNYGYTF.

This clonotype was counted a few times. The rearrangement links TRBV6-5 to TRBJ1-1; D unclear. Germline V lookup: CDR1 MNHEY, CDR2 SVGAGI. The CDR3 loop spans 14 amino acids. Between the trimmed V and J ends, which lost 2 bases and 3 bases, there was a span of 10 bases. The CDR3 loop reads CASSYLDPDTEAFF. The CDR3 region has the DNA TGTGCCAGCAGTTACCTGGACCCGGACACTGAAGCTTTCTTT.

The CDR3 coding sequence is TGTGCCAGCAGCCCTTGGCCAGAGACCTTCACAGATACGCAGTATTTT. Its translation: CASSPWPETFTDTQYF. The chain carries TRBV7-8 and TRBJ2-3; D gene uncertain. The germline gives CDR1 SGHVS, CDR2 FQNEAQ. V was shortened by 5 bases and J by 2 bases, with 17 bases between the two germline ends. The CDR3 is made up of 16 amino acids.

The chain combines TRBV6-4 with TRBJ2-5; 11 bases align to TRBD2. With the DNA end fitting TRBJ2-1 better, the J assignment may be wrong. This CDR3 contains 18 residues. The V gene's germline CDR1 is MRHNA and CDR2 SNTAGT. The CDR3 here is CASSPQLAGASGVDEQFF. The CDR3 nucleotides read TGTGCCAGCAGCCCTCAACTAGCGGGGGCGTCGGGGGTCGATGAGCAGTTCTTC.

The rearrangement uses TRBV6-2 or TRBV6-3 and TRBJ2-1, with D perhaps matching TRBD1 (5 bases). The CDR3 contains 13 residues. The germline V and J ends were trimmed by 0 bases and 10 bases, with 10 bases remaining between them. The germline V gene encodes CDR1 MNHEY and CDR2 SVGEGT. CDR3 sequence: CASSYSVRGEQFF. The CDR3 DNA reads TGTGCCAGCAGTTACTCGGTTAGGGGAGAGCAGTTCTTC.

This clonotype was seen more than once but under ten times. The chain joins TRBV3-1 to TRBJ1-1; 8 bases are a match to TRBD1. With V trimmed by 5 bases and J by 3 bases, 5 bases remained unmatched. This CDR3 is 14 amino acids long. Germline values: CDR1 LGHDT, CDR2 YNNKEL (reference sequence). The CDR3 DNA reads TGTGCCAGCAGCACCAGGACAGGGCACACTGAAGCTTTCTTT. Its protein product is CASSTRTGHTEAFF. Full variable domain (outside the CDR3, taken from reference TRBV3-1 and TRBJ1-1): DTAVSQTPKYLVTQMGNDKSIKCEQNLGHDTMYWYKQDSKKFLKIMFSYNNKELIINETVPNRFSPKSPDKAHLNLHINSLELGDSAVYFCASSTRTGHTEAFFGQGTRLTVV.

CDR3 in DNA: TGTGCCAGCAGCCACACCGGGACAGCGAACACTGAAGCTTTCTTT. Amino acids: CASSHTGTANTEAFF. This chain joins TRBV12-3 or TRBV12-4 and TRBJ1-1; the match to TRBD1 covers 7 bases. The CDR3 runs to 15 residues. The J segment lost 1 base and the V segment lost 6 bases, leaving 8 bases of the junction unmatched.

The chain has TRBV29-1 and TRBJ2-4; D is possibly TRBD2 (6 bases). The ends were cut back, 6 bases at V and 0 bases at J, with 30 bases in the middle. This CDR3 spans 20 amino acids. Germline CDR1 reads SQVTM; CDR2 reads ANQGSEA. CDR3: CSVTRTTAMGRMPAKNIQYF. The CDR3 coding sequence is TGCAGCGTCACGAGAACGACAGCGATGGGGAGGATGCCAGCCAAAAACATTCAGTACTTC. The whole variable domain, filled in from reference TRBV29-1 and TRBJ2-4, reads SAVISQKPSRDICQRGTSLTIQCQVDSQVTMMFWYRQQPGQSLTLIATANQGSEATYESGFVIDKFPISRPNLTFSTLTVSNMSPEDSSIYLCSVTRTTAMGRMPAKNIQYFGAGTRLSVL.